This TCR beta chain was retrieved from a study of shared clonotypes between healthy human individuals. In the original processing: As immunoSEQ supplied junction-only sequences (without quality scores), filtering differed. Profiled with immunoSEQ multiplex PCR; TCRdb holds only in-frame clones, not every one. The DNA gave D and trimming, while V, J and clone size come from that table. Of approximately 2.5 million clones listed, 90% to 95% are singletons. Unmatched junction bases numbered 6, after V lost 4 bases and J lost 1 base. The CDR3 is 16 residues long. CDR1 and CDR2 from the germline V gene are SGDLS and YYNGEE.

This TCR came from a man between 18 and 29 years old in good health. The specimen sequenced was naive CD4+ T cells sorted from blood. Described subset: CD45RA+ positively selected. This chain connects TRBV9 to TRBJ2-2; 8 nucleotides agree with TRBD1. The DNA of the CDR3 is TGTGCCAGCAGCAAAGGACAGGGAATGAACACCGGGGAGCTGTTTTTT. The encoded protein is CASSKGQGMNTGELFF.